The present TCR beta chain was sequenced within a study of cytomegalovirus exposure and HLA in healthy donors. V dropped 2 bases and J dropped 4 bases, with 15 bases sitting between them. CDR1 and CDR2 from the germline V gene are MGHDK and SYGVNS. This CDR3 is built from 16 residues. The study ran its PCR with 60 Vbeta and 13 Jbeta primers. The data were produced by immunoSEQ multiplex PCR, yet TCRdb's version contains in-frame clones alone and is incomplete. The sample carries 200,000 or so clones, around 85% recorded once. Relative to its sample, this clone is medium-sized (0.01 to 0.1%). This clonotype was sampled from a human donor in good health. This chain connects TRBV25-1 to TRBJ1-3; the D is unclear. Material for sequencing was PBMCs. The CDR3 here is CASSEEGVKSGNTIYF. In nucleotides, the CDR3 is TGTGCCAGCAGTGAAGAGGGAGTCAAATCAGGAAACACCATATATTTT.